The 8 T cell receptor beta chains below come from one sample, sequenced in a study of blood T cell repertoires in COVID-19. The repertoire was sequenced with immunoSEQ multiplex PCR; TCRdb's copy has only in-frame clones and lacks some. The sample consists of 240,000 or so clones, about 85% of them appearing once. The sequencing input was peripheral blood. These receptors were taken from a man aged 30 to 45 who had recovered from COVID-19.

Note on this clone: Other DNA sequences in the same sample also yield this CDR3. The CDR3 sequence: CASSPDSNQPQHF. The CDR3 region has the DNA TGTGCCAGCTCACCAGACAGTAATCAGCCCCAGCATTTT. This chain joins TRBV18 and TRBJ1-5; D is perhaps TRBD1 (5 bases). The CDR3 loop spans 13 amino acids. Looked up from germline, CDR1 is KGHSH and CDR2 is LQKENI. V gave up 2 bases and J gave up 4 bases, with 6 bases separating them.

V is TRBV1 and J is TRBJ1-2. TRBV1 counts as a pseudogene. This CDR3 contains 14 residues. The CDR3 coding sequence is TGCACCAGCAGCCCCACTGGGGGGGAAGGAGGCTACACCTTC. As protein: CTSSPTGGEGGYTF.

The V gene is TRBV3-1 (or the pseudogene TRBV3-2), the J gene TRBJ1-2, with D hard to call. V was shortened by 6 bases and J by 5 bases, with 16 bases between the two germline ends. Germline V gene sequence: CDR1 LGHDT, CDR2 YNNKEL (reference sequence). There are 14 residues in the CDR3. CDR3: CASSREGSTYGYTF. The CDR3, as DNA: TGTGCCAGCAGTCGTGAGGGCAGTACTTATGGCTACACCTTC.

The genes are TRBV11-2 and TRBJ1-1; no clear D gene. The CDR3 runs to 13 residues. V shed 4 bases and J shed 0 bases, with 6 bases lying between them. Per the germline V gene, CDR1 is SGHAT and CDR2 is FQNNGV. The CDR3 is CASSSEMNTEAFF. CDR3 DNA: TGTGCCAGCAGCTCGGAGATGAACACTGAAGCTTTCTTT.

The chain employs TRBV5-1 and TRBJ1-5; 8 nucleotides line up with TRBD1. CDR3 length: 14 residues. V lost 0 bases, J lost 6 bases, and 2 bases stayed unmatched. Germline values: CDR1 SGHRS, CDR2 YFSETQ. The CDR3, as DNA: TGCGCCAGCAGCTTGGACAGGGGGGGTCAGCCCCAGCATTTT. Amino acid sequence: CASSLDRGGQPQHF.

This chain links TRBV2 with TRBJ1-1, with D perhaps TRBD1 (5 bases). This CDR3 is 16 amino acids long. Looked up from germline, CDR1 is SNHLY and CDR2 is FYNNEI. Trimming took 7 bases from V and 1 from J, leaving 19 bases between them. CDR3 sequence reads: CASIPLRQGRNTEAFF. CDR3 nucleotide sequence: TGTGCCAGCATCCCGCTTAGGCAGGGCAGGAACACTGAAGCTTTCTTT.

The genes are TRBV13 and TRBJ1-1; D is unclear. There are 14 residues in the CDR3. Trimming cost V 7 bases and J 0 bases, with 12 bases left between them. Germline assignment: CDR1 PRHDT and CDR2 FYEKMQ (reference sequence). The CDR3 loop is CASTLSTVNTEAFF. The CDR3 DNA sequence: TGTGCCAGCACCCTTAGTACGGTGAACACTGAAGCTTTCTTT.

The CDR3 DNA is TGTGCCAGCAGCTTAGCGTTGTACGGGACGGGAGCAGGGTCCGAGCAGTACGTC. This translates into CASSLALYGTGAGSEQYV. The chain recombines TRBV7-8 with TRBJ2-7; TRBD2 is a possible D gene (6 bases). Germline V lookup: CDR1 SGHVS, CDR2 FQNEAQ. Trimming shortened V by 0 bases and J by 6 bases, and 24 bases separated the two germline ends. The CDR3 runs to 18 residues.